This T cell receptor (beta chain) originates from a study of cytomegalovirus exposure and HLA in healthy donors. Trimming removed 4 bases from V and 4 bases from J; junction bases left unmatched: 8. The germline gives CDR1 SGDLS, CDR2 YYNGEE. The CDR3 loop spans 16 amino acids. Notes on the study in general: Researchers left out some V segments, among them TRBV6-2 and TRBV6-3, as indistinguishable. The study flagged some 170 TCR beta chains as cytomegalovirus-associated.

Regarding this clone: Its cognate antigen is unknown.

A multiplex PCR was run with 60 Vbeta primers and 13 Jbeta primers. Here immunoSEQ multiplex PCR was the method, and the copy in TCRdb shows in-frame clones only, minus some. The profile shows over 100,000 clones, roughly 80% of them singletons. This receptor was taken from a female donor in good health and CMV-seronegative. The sequencing sample was made of PBMCs. This chain uses TRBV9 with TRBJ2-3; 11 nucleotides match TRBD2. Here the CDR3 reads CASSSLAGGGADTQYF. DNA of the CDR3: TGTGCCAGCAGCTCCCTAGCGGGGGGCGGGGCAGATACGCAGTATTTT.